These 29 T cell receptor beta chains share one sample of origin, sequenced in a study of T cells in Graves' hyperthyroidism and ophthalmopathy. There were TCR beta CDR3 regions amplified from RNA transcripts. During a first-round RT-PCR of the TCR CDR3, the HTBI primer set was used. TCRdb independently ran MiXCR on the multiplex PCR reads; one entry per CDR3 protein. This repertoire shows a few hundred thousand distinct CDR3 sequences, around 46% found once; its top ten account for around 7.7%. Sequenced input: peripheral blood or thyroid tissue (not recorded which). All receptors derive from a woman between 18 and 29 years old with Graves' hyperthyroidism.

This chain uses TRBV10-3 with TRBJ2-3, with TRBD2 matching over 11 bases. CDR1 is ENHRY, CDR2 SYGVKD, per germline. This CDR3 is 18 amino acids long. After removal of 0 bases from V and 2 bases from J, the junction contained 7 bases not matched to a gene. The CDR3 nucleotides are TGTGCCATCAGTGAGTCGTGGGCTAGCGGGAGGAACACAGATACGCAGTATTTT. Protein sequence: CAISESWASGRNTDTQYF.

The chain couples TRBV11-2 to TRBJ1-3, with D maybe TRBD1 (5 bases). Germline CDR1 reads SGHAT; CDR2 reads FQNNGV. Trimming stripped 5 bases from V and 2 bases from J, with 22 bases between. The CDR3 length is 18 residues. CDR3 nucleotides: TGTGCCAGCAGCACAAGCAAGGCGGCCGACAGTGCTGGAAACACCATATATTTT. Its protein is CASSTSKAADSAGNTIYF.

This clonotype has a single count. The V call is TRBV29-1, the J call TRBJ1-5; D unresolved. V was pared by 6 bases and J by 4 bases, with 10 bases between. CDR1 is SQVTM and CDR2 is ANQGSEA in the germline V gene. The CDR3 has 12 amino acids. The CDR3, as DNA: TGCAGCGTCCGATCCCTTAATCAGCCCCAGCATTTT. The encoded protein is CSVRSLNQPQHF. Full variable domain (rest looked up from reference TRBV29-1 and TRBJ1-5): SAVISQKPSRDICQRGTSLTIQCQVDSQVTMMFWYRQQPGQSLTLIATANQGSEATYESGFVIDKFPISRPNLTFSTLTVSNMSPEDSSIYLCSVRSLNQPQHFGDGTRLSIL.

This clonotype was found a few times. CDR3 sequence: CSARVRLDYEQYF. CDR3 in DNA: TGCAGTGCTAGGGTCCGGCTCGACTACGAGCAGTACTTC. V is TRBV20-1 and J is TRBJ2-7; D remains ambiguous. Germline V gives CDR1 DFQATT, CDR2 SNEGSKA (reference sequence). Trimming removed 3 bases at V and 3 bases at J, with 12 bases between. The length of the CDR3 is 13 residues.

Concerning this clonotype itself: It is likely a read error, because the conserved phenylalanine at the end of the CDR3 is missing. The chain links TRBV5-6 to TRBJ2-2; D remains unclear. The CDR3 spans 15 residues. Looked up from germline, CDR1 is SGHDT and CDR2 is YYEEEE. V was clipped by 4 bases and J by 9 bases, with 19 bases between them. The CDR3 region has the DNA TGTGCCAGCAGCCCTCAGGACGGATTACGTCGGGAGCTGTTTTCT. Translation gives CASSPQDGLRRELFS.

In DNA, the CDR3 is TGTGCCAGCAGTTACTCGCCAGGGGGCCTCGGCAATCAGCCCCAGCAGTACTTC. Protein product: CASSYSPGGLGNQPQQYF. The J gene is TRBJ2-7, the V gene TRBV6-5; 8 bases fit TRBD1. The CDR3 is 18 residues long. J gave up 8 bases and V 0 bases, and 18 bases lay outside the gene matches. CDR1 and CDR2 from the germline V gene are MNHEY and SVGAGI.

Ten or more counts support this clonotype. V is TRBV4-3 and J is TRBJ2-7, with 7 bases that match TRBD1. Germline V gives CDR1 LGHNA, CDR2 YSLEER. Trimming cost V 4 bases and J 0 bases; bases outside gene matches: 9. The CDR3 is 16 residues long. The CDR3 DNA is TGCGCCAGCAGCCGCGGAGTTGGACAGGCCTCCTACGAGCAGTACTTC. This encodes CASSRGVGQASYEQYF.

In nucleotides, the CDR3 is TGCAGTGCTAGAGATTCAGGGGCGTACCCTAATGAAAAACTGTTTTTT. Residues: CSARDSGAYPNEKLFF. V and J are TRBV20-1 and TRBJ1-4; D might be TRBD1 (6 bases). This CDR3 contains 16 residues. The ends were cut back, 0 bases at V and 3 bases at J, with 14 bases in the middle. Per germline, CDR1 DFQATT and CDR2 SNEGSKA (reference sequence).

The V call is TRBV20-1, the J call TRBJ1-1; TRBD1 is a possible D gene (6 bases). CDR1 and CDR2 from the germline V gene are DFQATT and SNEGSKA (reference sequence). This CDR3 contains 10 residues. Trimming removed 6 bases from V and 7 bases from J, with 9 bases in between. CDR3: CSAEGVEAFF. CDR3 sequence (DNA): TGCAGTGCAGAGGGGGTTGAAGCTTTCTTT.

Turning to this clonotype: This may be a read error: a much more frequent sequence differs by one nucleotide. This rearrangement joins TRBV7-9 to TRBJ2-7; TRBD1 aligns across 8 bases. CDR3 length: 14 residues. CDR1 and CDR2 from the germline V gene are SEHNR and FQNEAQ (reference sequence). Here the CDR3 reads CASSFLDRAHGQYF. The DNA for the CDR3 is TGTGCCAGCAGCTTTCTGGACAGGGCCCACGGGCAGTACTTT.

DNA for the CDR3: TGTGCCAGCAGACATAGCGGGCCCTACGAGCAGTACTTC. It yields the protein CASRHSGPYEQYF. The chain recombines TRBV9 with TRBJ2-7; 7 positions match TRBD2. Germline V lookup: CDR1 SGDLS, CDR2 YYNGEE. V gave up 5 bases and J gave up 2 bases; unmatched junction bases: 4. The CDR3 contains 13 residues. The variable domain in full, with the rest retrieved from reference TRBV9 and TRBJ2-7, is DSGVTQTPKHLITATGQRVTLRCSPRSGDLSVYWYQQSLDQGLQFLIQYYNGEERAKGNILERFSAQQFPDLHSELNLSSLELGDSALYFCASRHSGPYEQYFGPGTRLTVT.

The chain couples TRBV2 to TRBJ1-6; possible D gene TRBD1, 5 bases. V lost 6 bases, J lost 8 bases, and 11 bases lay in between. Germline V CDR1 and CDR2: SNHLY, FYNNEI. CDR3 length equals 13 residues. DNA of the CDR3: TGTGCCAGCAGGAAACGGGACGATTCACCCCTCCACTTT. Its translation is CASRKRDDSPLHF. Filled out from reference TRBV2 and TRBJ1-6, the complete variable domain reads EPEVTQTPSHQVTQMGQEVILRCVPISNHLYFYWYRQILGQKVEFLVSFYNNEISEKSEIFDDQFSVERPDGSNFTLKIRSTKLEDSAMYFCASRKRDDSPLHFGNGTRLTVT.

As for this clonotype: At one of its ends the junction is not consistent with the germline gene, which may arise from a read error. The chain couples TRBV6-1 to TRBJ1-6, with D unclear. Germline lookup yields CDR1 MNHNS and CDR2 SASEGT. This CDR3 contains 14 residues. CDR3 coding DNA: TGCGCCAGCAGTGAAGCGGGTCCGAATTCACCCCTCCACTTT. It specifies CASSEAGPNSPLHF.

The V and J genes are TRBV5-1 and TRBJ1-5; 8 nucleotides align to TRBD1. V shed 7 bases and J 6 bases; nucleotides not matched to a gene: 9. Germline V lookup: CDR1 SGHRS, CDR2 YFSETQ. This CDR3 spans 14 amino acids. Written as DNA, the CDR3 is TGCGCCAGCTTCTTAGGGACAGGCGGTCAGCCCCAGCATTTT. Protein: CASFLGTGGQPQHF. The variable domain in full, with the rest retrieved from reference TRBV5-1 and TRBJ1-5, is KAGVTQTPRYLIKTRGQQVTLSCSPISGHRSVSWYQQTPGQGLQFLFEYFSETQRNKGNFPGRFSGRQFSNSRSEMNVSTLELGDSALYLCASFLGTGGQPQHFGDGTRLSIL.

This clonotype was recorded once. One base away lies a much larger clone, so this may be a sequencing read error. V gene TRBV12-3 or TRBV12-4 combines with J gene TRBJ2-5; tentative D call: TRBD2 (6 bases). Between the trimmed V and J ends, which lost 4 bases and 5 bases, there was a span of 14 bases. The CDR3 covers 14 residues. The CDR3, as DNA: TGTGCCAGCAGTTACCGCGGGGTTTGGGAGACCCAGTACTTC. Amino acid sequence: CASSYRGVWETQYF.

This clonotype turned up a few times. Compared with germline, one end of the junction differs, possibly owing to a read error. The V gene is TRBV12-3 or TRBV12-4, the J gene TRBJ2-3; maybe TRBD1 (5 bases). CDR3 length: 11 residues. CDR3: CASSSTATQYF. CDR3 DNA: TGTGCCAGCAGTTCGACAGCTACGCAGTATTTT.

This clonotype was recorded many times. J is TRBJ1-2 and V is TRBV19, with no clear D. CDR3 length: 11 residues. V was shortened by 8 bases and J by 2 bases, with 6 bases between the two germline ends. Germline loops: CDR1 LNHDA, CDR2 SQIVND (reference sequence). The CDR3 bases are TGTGCCAGTCGTTTCAACTATGGCTACACCTTC. Amino acid sequence: CASRFNYGYTF. Looking up the rest from reference TRBV19 and TRBJ1-2 gives the full variable domain: DGGITQSPKYLFRKEGQNVTLSCEQNLNHDAMYWYRQDPGQGLRLIYYSQIVNDFQKGDIAEGYSVSREKKESFPLTVTSAQKNPTAFYLCASRFNYGYTFGSGTRLTVV.

In this sample, this clonotype turned up once. This chain uses TRBV10-3 with TRBJ1-4; no definite D call. The V end lost 7 bases, the J end lost 0 bases, and 12 bases lay between the germline ends. Germline lookup yields CDR1 ENHRY and CDR2 SYGVKD. There are 15 residues in the CDR3. The CDR3 DNA reads as TGTGCCATCATAGAGGATGAAGCAACTAATGAAAAACTGTTTTTT. This sequence encodes CAIIEDEATNEKLFF.

This chain links TRBV7-3 with TRBJ2-5; 8 bases are shared with TRBD1. The CDR3 contains 15 residues. The V and J ends lost 2 bases and 4 bases, in that order; junction bases with no gene match: 6. CDR1 and CDR2 (germline): SGHTA, FQGTGA. The CDR3 nucleotides are TGTGCCAGCAGCTTACAGGGGGCCAGCAGAGAGACCCAGTACTTC. Protein: CASSLQGASRETQYF.

Many counts were recorded for this clonotype. The genes are TRBV7-9 and TRBJ2-5; 9 bases line up with TRBD2. CDR3 length: 16 residues. V dropped 4 bases and J dropped 5; count of bases not matched to a gene: 11. CDR1 SEHNR and CDR2 FQNEAQ come from the germline V gene (reference sequence). Here the CDR3 DNA reads TGTGCCAGCAGCTACCCGGGACTAGCAGGGGGGGAGACCCAGTACTTC. It encodes CASSYPGLAGGETQYF.

This clonotype was counted once. The DNA for the CDR3 is TGCAGCGTCATAGGCGGGAGGGAATGGACGCAGTATTTT. Protein: CSVIGGREWTQYF. The chain joins TRBV29-1 to TRBJ2-3, with 9 bases matching TRBD2. After removal of 6 bases from V and 9 bases from J, the junction contained 10 bases not matched to a gene. The CDR3 has 13 residues. The V gene's germline CDR1 is SQVTM and CDR2 ANQGSEA.

The rearrangement links TRBV20-1 to TRBJ1-5; 9 positions match TRBD1. Germline V gene lookup returns CDR1 DFQATT and CDR2 SNEGSKA (reference sequence). The V gene end was trimmed by 4 bases and the J gene end by 0 bases; junction bases not matched to a gene: 10. This CDR3 has 17 amino acids. The CDR3 loop reads CSAKDPDRGYSNQPQHF. CDR3 nucleotide sequence: TGCAGTGCTAAAGATCCGGACAGGGGTTATAGCAATCAGCCCCAGCATTTT.

This clonotype was seen repeatedly, ten times or more. V usage is TRBV24-1 and J usage is TRBJ2-5, with D perhaps assigned TRBD1 or TRBD2 (6 bases each). V was trimmed by 3 bases and J by 1 base, leaving 11 bases between them. The CDR3 sequence is 15 residues long. Germline CDR1 reads KGHDR; CDR2 reads SFDVKD. The CDR3 protein is CATSDPGDSQETQYF. The CDR3 region has the DNA TGTGCCACCAGTGATCCAGGGGACTCCCAAGAGACCCAGTACTTC.

On this clonotype: A read error is possible here, since a much larger clone lies one base away. The rearrangement uses TRBV9 and TRBJ1-1; TRBD1 agrees at 9 bases. CDR3 length: 15 residues. The germline V gene has CDR1 SGDLS and CDR2 YYNGEE. CDR3 DNA sequence: TGTGCCAGCAGCTCCCCGGGACAGGGTTTATCTGAAGCTCTCTTT. Amino acids: CASSSPGQGLSEALF.

At least ten counts were recorded for this clonotype. The gene calls are TRBV9 and TRBJ2-7; D is unclear. V lost 3 bases and J 5 bases, leaving 12 bases between the germline ends. Germline V lookup: CDR1 SGDLS, CDR2 YYNGEE. The CDR3 is 13 residues long. The CDR3 protein is CASSAGGGNEQYF. For the CDR3, the DNA is TGTGCCAGCAGCGCCGGCGGCGGAAACGAGCAGTACTTC.

This clonotype was detected many times. The V call is TRBV2, the J call TRBJ1-1; TRBD1 might be the D (5 bases). The CDR3 spans 12 residues. CDR1 is SNHLY, CDR2 FYNNEI, per germline. The germline V and J ends were trimmed by 9 bases and 2 bases, with 10 bases remaining between them. The CDR3 nucleotides read TGTGCCAGGGCGGGGGGAAACACTGAAGCTTTCTTT. This encodes CARAGGNTEAFF.

Regarding this clonotype: A junction boundary mismatches the germline segment, possibly from a read error. The rearrangement uses TRBV7-9 and TRBJ2-3; D possibly matches TRBD1 or TRBD2 (5 bases each). CDR1 SEHNR and CDR2 FQNEAQ come from the germline V gene (reference sequence). The CDR3 covers 16 residues. CDR3 region: CAGSFLSGEGTDTQYF. CDR3 nucleotides: TGTGCCGGCAGCTTTTTAAGCGGAGAGGGGACAGATACGCAGTATTTT.

This clonotype was counted many times. The CDR3 DNA reads as TGTGCCAGCAGCTTGGGGAGGGAACGGGAGACCCAGTACTTC. Its translation: CASSLGRERETQYF. V usage is TRBV7-9 and J usage is TRBJ2-5; 7 positions match TRBD2. J was trimmed by 5 bases and V by 3 bases; bases with no gene match: 6. Germline V lookup: CDR1 SEHNR, CDR2 FQNEAQ (reference sequence). The CDR3 consists of 14 residues.

This clonotype has a count of ten or more. This chain uses TRBV7-9 with TRBJ1-1; TRBD1 is a possible D gene (6 bases). The CDR3 consists of 14 residues. V lost 1 base and J lost 3, with 9 bases in between. Germline-derived CDR1 and CDR2 are SEHNR and FQNEAQ (reference sequence). CDR3 in amino acids: CASSLVAGDTEAFF. The CDR3 DNA sequence: TGTGCCAGCAGCTTAGTTGCAGGGGACACTGAAGCTTTCTTT.